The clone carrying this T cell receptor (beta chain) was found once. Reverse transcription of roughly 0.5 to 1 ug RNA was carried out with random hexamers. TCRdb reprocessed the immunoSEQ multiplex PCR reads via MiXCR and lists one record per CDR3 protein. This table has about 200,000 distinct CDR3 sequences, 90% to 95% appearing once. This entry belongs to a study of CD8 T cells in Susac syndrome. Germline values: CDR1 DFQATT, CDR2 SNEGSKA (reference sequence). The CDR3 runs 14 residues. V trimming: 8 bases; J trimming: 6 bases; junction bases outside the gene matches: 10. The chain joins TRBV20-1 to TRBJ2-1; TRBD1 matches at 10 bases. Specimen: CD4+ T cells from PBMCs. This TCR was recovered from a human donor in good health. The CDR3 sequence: CSSSGTGDLNEQFF. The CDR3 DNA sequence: TGCAGTTCCTCCGGGACAGGGGATCTCAATGAGCAGTTCTTC.